A selection of T cell receptor beta chains follows, all from one sample in a study of T cell responses to AZD1222 COVID-19 vaccine. The data were produced by immunoSEQ multiplex PCR, yet TCRdb's version contains in-frame clones alone and is incomplete. This table holds around 120,000 clones, around 85% found once. The material was peripheral blood, obtained on day 0 of AZD1222 vaccination. These receptor sequences come from an adult in good health. The CDR3 runs from the conserved cysteine through the conserved F or W. The D gene is left open where the match is weak. Expanded clones are given a class, and other clones once, few, many or no size at all.

>TRBJ1-3|NA|TRBV24-1|TRBD1
CATSDRGSRNTIYF
TGTGCCACCAGCGACAGGGGAAGTCGAAACACCATATATTTT
>TRBJ2-1|NA|TRBV24-1|TRBD1
CATSDSTTGVRSYNEQFF
TGTGCCACCAGTGATTCCACCACAGGGGTGAGGTCCTACAATGAGCAGTTCTTC
>TRBJ1-1|NA|TRBV7-3|NA
CASSRGGAGQPFF
TGTGCCAGCAGTCGGGGAGGGGCAGGTCAACCTTTCTTT
>TRBJ2-5|NA|TRBV6-5|NA
CASSRDADPQETQYF
TGTGCCAGCAGCCGGGATGCGGATCCCCAAGAGACCCAGTACTTC
>TRBJ2-5|NA|TRBV4-1|TRBD1
CASSQPGTAQETQYF
TGCGCCAGCAGCCAACCCGGGACAGCCCAAGAGACCCAGTACTTC
>TRBJ1-1|NA|TRBV18|TRBD1
CASSPSLQGALGTEAFF
TGTGCCAGCTCACCAAGTCTACAGGGGGCGCTGGGCACTGAAGCTTTCTTT
>TRBJ2-3|NA|TRBV18|TRBD2
CASSPPGTSVDTQYF
TGTGCCAGCTCACCCCCCGGGACTAGCGTAGATACGCAGTATTTT
>TRBJ2-2|NA|TRBV2|NA
CASSRDTHTGELFF
TGTGCCAGCAGCCGGGACACCCACACCGGGGAGCTGTTTTTT
>TRBJ2-1|once|TRBV28|TRBD1
CASTEGQSYNEQFF
TGTGCCAGCACAGAGGGACAGTCCTACAATGAGCAGTTCTTC
>TRBJ2-3|NA|TRBV9|TRBD2
CASSVDPAGDTDTQYF
TGTGCCAGCAGCGTAGATCCAGCGGGGGACACAGATACGCAGTATTTT
>TRBJ2-7|NA|TRBV19|NA
CASSISRDHEQYF
TGTGCCAGTAGTATCAGCAGGGACCACGAGCAGTACTTC
>TRBJ1-2|NA|TRBV5-6|NA
CASSFRLQGWYGYTF
TGTGCCAGCAGCTTCCGCCTTCAGGGGTGGTATGGCTACACCTTC
>TRBJ1-2|NA|TRBV28|NA
CASSLTGSYGYTF
TGTGCCAGCAGTTTAACAGGGTCCTATGGCTACACCTTC
>TRBJ2-1|few|TRBV24-1|TRBD2
CATSDILAGNYNEQFF
TGTGCCACCAGTGACATACTAGCGGGGAACTACAATGAGCAGTTCTTC
>TRBJ2-7|NA|TRBV5-5|NA
CASSLGGSHEQYF
TGTGCCAGCAGCTTAGGAGGTTCCCACGAGCAGTACTTC
>TRBJ2-1|NA|TRBV3-1/TRBV3-2|NA
CASSLGLSSYNEQFF
TGTGCCTCAAGCCTTGGGTTAAGCTCCTACAATGAGCAGTTCTTC
>TRBJ2-2|NA|TRBV15|NA
CATSRGGTGELFF
TGTGCCACCAGCAGGGGAGGGACAGGGGAGCTGTTTTTT
>TRBJ1-2|NA|TRBV2|NA
CASRRDRQLNYGYTF
TGTGCCAGCAGGAGAGATCGACAGCTTAACTATGGCTACACCTTC
>TRBJ1-1|NA|TRBV4-2|NA
CASSQEGTVGARTEAFF
TGTGCCAGCAGCCAAGAGGGAACAGTGGGGGCGCGAACTGAAGCTTTCTTT
>TRBJ2-3|NA|TRBV18|NA
CASSPRPGLTDTQYF
TGTGCCAGCTCACCGCGGCCCGGGCTCACAGATACGCAGTATTTT
>TRBJ2-4|NA|TRBV5-1|NA
CASSLVGGSNIQYF
TGCGCCAGCAGCTTGGTTGGGGGGAGTAACATTCAGTACTTC
>TRBJ1-5|few|TRBV6-5|NA
CASSLRPDSNQPQHF
TGTGCCAGCAGTCTCCGACCTGACAGCAATCAGCCCCAGCATTTT
>TRBJ2-1|once|TRBV27|NA
CASSHQSRGIREQFF
TGTGCCAGCAGTCATCAGTCACGGGGGATAAGGGAGCAGTTCTTC
>TRBJ2-3|NA|TRBV4-2|NA
CASSQGGSTQYF
TGTGCCAGCAGCCAAGGCGGCTCCACGCAGTATTTT